This passage covers 30 T cell receptor beta chains from one sample sequenced in a study of CD8 T cells in ankylosing spondylitis. Using its own MiXCR run on the 5' RACE reads, TCRdb lists one record per CDR3 protein. The sample lists 50,000 to 70,000 distinct CDR3 sequences; 6% to 8% were seen once. Sequencing was carried out using synovial fluid, either unsorted or a sorted T cell fraction (not recorded which). Receptor source: a male donor with ankylosing spondylitis.

The sample holds many counts of this clonotype. The chain combines TRBV28 with TRBJ1-5; TRBD1 matches at 7 bases. CDR3 length: 15 residues. Germline CDR1 is MDHEN and CDR2 is SYDVKM. V trimming: 5 bases; J trimming: 2 bases; junction bases outside the gene matches: 6. DNA of the CDR3: TGTGCCAGCAGTGACAGGGAGATGGGCAATCAGCCCCAGCATTTT. Its translation: CASSDREMGNQPQHF. The entire variable domain, with the rest obtained from reference TRBV28 and TRBJ1-5, is as follows: DVKVTQSSRYLVKRTGEKVFLECVQDMDHENMFWYRQDPGLGLRLIYFSYDVKMKEKGDIPEGYSVSREKKERFSLILESASTNQTSMYLCASSDREMGNQPQHFGDGTRLSIL.

The chain uses TRBV28 and TRBJ2-7, with D perhaps assigned TRBD1 or TRBD2 (6 bases each). Germline CDR1 MDHEN, CDR2 SYDVKM. V dropped 4 bases and J dropped 3 bases, with 25 bases sitting between them. The CDR3 length is 18 residues. The CDR3: CASSYPISLKKGGYEQYF. The CDR3 coding sequence is TGTGCCAGCAGTTACCCGATAAGCCTAAAAAAGGGGGGCTACGAGCAGTACTTC.

This clonotype came up many times. CDR3 region: CASRPGQGSYEQYF. The CDR3 DNA follows: TGTGCCAGCAGACCGGGACAGGGCTCCTACGAGCAGTACTTC. J is TRBJ2-7 and V is TRBV11-3; 9 nucleotides align to TRBD1. Germline V gene lookup returns CDR1 SGHNT and CDR2 YENEEA. V gave up 6 bases and J gave up 0 bases; unmatched junction bases: 3. This CDR3 has 14 amino acids. The full variable domain, its missing parts supplied by reference TRBV11-3 and TRBJ2-7, is EAGVVQSPRYKIIEKKQPVAFWCNPISGHNTLYWYLQNLGQGPELLIRYENEEAVDDSQLPKDRFSAERLKGVDSTLKIQPAELGDSAVYLCASRPGQGSYEQYFGPGTRLTVT.

The V and J genes are TRBV10-3 and TRBJ2-1; 9 positions agree with TRBD2. J was trimmed by 4 bases and V by 6 bases; bases with no gene match: 7. This CDR3 has 15 amino acids. Germline V gene data show CDR1 as ENHRY and CDR2 as SYGVKD. CDR3: CAIRPGTSTYNEQFF. CDR3 sequence (DNA): TGTGCCATCAGACCCGGGACTAGCACTTACAATGAGCAGTTCTTC.

This clonotype has just a few counts. The chain uses TRBV7-2 and TRBJ1-2; D may be TRBD1 (5 bases). The CDR3 contains 15 residues. V was shortened by 5 bases and J by 5 bases, with 18 bases between the two germline ends. The V gene's germline CDR1 is SGHTA and CDR2 FQGNSA. In nucleotides, the CDR3 is TGTGCCAGCAGCAGCAGGATAGGGGATGGTTATGGCTACACCTTC. Translating it yields CASSSRIGDGYGYTF.

This clonotype was picked up many times. The V and J genes are TRBV2 and TRBJ2-7; 10 bases are shared with TRBD2. CDR1 and CDR2 (germline): SNHLY, FYNNEI. V lost 7 bases, J lost 3 bases, and 6 bases stayed unmatched. This CDR3 is built from 14 residues. The chain's CDR3 is CASNGLAVIYEQYF. The CDR3 DNA reads TGTGCCAGCAACGGACTAGCGGTTATCTACGAGCAGTACTTC.

The gene calls are TRBV18 and TRBJ1-2; weak D call: TRBD1 (5 bases). V was pared by 3 bases and J by 8 bases, with 16 bases between. The germline V gene encodes CDR1 KGHSH and CDR2 LQKENI. The CDR3 is 14 residues long. This CDR3 reads CASSPTGPRDGYTF. The CDR3, as DNA: TGTGCCAGCTCACCGACCGGACCAAGGGACGGCTACACCTTC.

There are many counts of this clonotype. V and J are TRBV20-1 and TRBJ2-1; no clear D gene. The CDR3 loop spans 14 amino acids. Germline values: CDR1 DFQATT, CDR2 SNEGSKA (reference sequence). The V end lost 8 bases, the J end lost 1 base, and 15 bases lay between the germline ends. The CDR3 loop reads CSLTRPRSYNEQFF. CDR3 DNA sequence: TGCAGTCTAACCCGCCCTCGGTCCTACAATGAGCAGTTCTTC.

This clonotype was seen at least ten times. The rearrangement uses TRBV20-1 and TRBJ1-1; D gene unclear. Trimming pared 3 bases from V and 0 bases from J, leaving 11 bases between. This CDR3 contains 14 residues. CDR1 DFQATT and CDR2 SNEGSKA come from the germline V gene (reference sequence). The CDR3 loop reads CSASSQALNTEAFF. The CDR3 DNA is TGCAGTGCTAGCTCCCAGGCTTTGAACACTGAAGCTTTCTTT.

The V and J genes are TRBV5-1 and TRBJ1-1; weak D call: TRBD1 (5 bases). The V end lost 0 bases, the J end lost 1 base, and 10 bases lay between the germline ends. Per the germline V gene, CDR1 is SGHRS and CDR2 is YFSETQ. This CDR3 spans 15 amino acids. The CDR3 DNA follows: TGCGCCAGCAGCTTGGAGGTTACAGGGAACACTGAAGCTTTCTTT. It codes for CASSLEVTGNTEAFF.

This chain uses TRBV5-1 with TRBJ2-5; TRBD1 might be the D (6 bases). V lost 2 bases, J lost 4 bases, and 12 bases lay in between. Germline V lookup: CDR1 SGHRS, CDR2 YFSETQ. The CDR3 spans 14 residues. The CDR3 here is CASSLNAGVETQYF. In DNA form, the CDR3 reads TGCGCCAGCAGCTTAAACGCAGGGGTAGAGACCCAGTACTTC.

The gene calls are TRBV5-4 and TRBJ2-7; D unclear. The CDR3 is 15 residues long. CDR1 and CDR2 from the germline V gene are SGHNT and YYREEE (reference sequence). Trimming took 4 bases from V and 1 from J, leaving 15 bases between them. The CDR3 region is CASSPDGGYSYEQYF. CDR3 nucleotides: TGTGCCAGCAGCCCCGACGGTGGTTATTCCTACGAGCAGTACTTC.

The table lists this clonotype with many counts. The CDR3 is CSVDLAGITNEQFF. The CDR3 coding sequence is TGCAGCGTTGACCTAGCGGGCATCACCAATGAGCAGTTCTTC. V usage is TRBV29-1 and J usage is TRBJ2-1; TRBD2 aligns across 8 bases. V lost 3 bases and J lost 6; bases outside the gene matches: 7. Looked up from germline, CDR1 is SQVTM and CDR2 is ANQGSEA. The CDR3 is 14 residues long.

The sample holds a few counts of this clonotype. The rearrangement joins TRBV7-3 to TRBJ2-2; TRBD2 aligns across 11 bases. The germline CDR1 and CDR2 sequences are SGHTA and FQGTGA. The CDR3 is made up of 17 amino acids. J was trimmed by 5 bases and V by 1 base; bases with no gene match: 6. CDR3 coding DNA: TGTGCCAGCAGCTTAATGGTGGCTAGCGGGAGGACCGGGGAGCTGTTTTTT. Translation gives CASSLMVASGRTGELFF.

This clonotype was counted many times. The gene calls are TRBV4-1 and TRBJ2-3; 14 nucleotides align to TRBD2. V lost 4 bases and J lost 0; bases outside the gene matches: 6. CDR3 size: 18 residues. Germline V gene data show CDR1 as MGHRA and CDR2 as YSYEKL. The CDR3 DNA follows: TGCGCCAGCAGCCCAAGCGGGACTAGCGGGAGAAGCACAGATACGCAGTATTTT. Encoded protein: CASSPSGTSGRSTDTQYF.

Ten or more counts support this clonotype. The V gene is TRBV5-1, the J gene TRBJ1-5; 9 nucleotides align to TRBD1. The ends lost 1 base at V and 5 bases at J; junction bases unmatched: 4. Germline CDR1 is SGHRS and CDR2 is YFSETQ. The CDR3 loop spans 15 amino acids. CDR3 DNA sequence: TGCGCCAGCAGCTTGACAGGGGGCGCGGATCAGCCCCAGCATTTT. Translated, it gives CASSLTGGADQPQHF. Complete variable domain (other parts from reference TRBV5-1 and TRBJ1-5): KAGVTQTPRYLIKTRGQQVTLSCSPISGHRSVSWYQQTPGQGLQFLFEYFSETQRNKGNFPGRFSGRQFSNSRSEMNVSTLELGDSALYLCASSLTGGADQPQHFGDGTRLSIL.

This clonotype was counted ten times or more. The DNA of the CDR3 is TGTGCCAGCAGCTCCGCGGGATATCGTCAAGAGACCCAGTACTTC. It translates to CASSSAGYRQETQYF. The chain recombines TRBV11-1 with TRBJ2-5; TRBD2 might be the D (6 bases). This CDR3 region has 15 residues. Trimming stripped 4 bases from V and 2 bases from J, with 14 bases between. Per the germline V gene, CDR1 is SGHAT and CDR2 is FQDESV (reference sequence).

This clonotype was seen only a few times. V and J are TRBV10-2 and TRBJ1-1, with TRBD1 matching 10 bases. Germline values: CDR1 WSHSY, CDR2 SAAADI. The length of the CDR3 is 13 residues. Germline trimming cut 8 bases from V and 6 bases from J; bases unmatched to any gene: 6. CDR3 sequence reads: CASGGTGVPEAFF. The CDR3 DNA sequence: TGCGCCAGCGGAGGGACAGGGGTCCCTGAAGCTTTCTTT.

This clonotype showed up many times. This chain links TRBV7-9 with TRBJ1-1; D perhaps matches TRBD1 (5 bases). The CDR3 extends over 12 amino acids. Germline CDR1 reads SEHNR; CDR2 reads FQNEAQ (reference sequence). Trimming took 5 bases from V and 13 from J, leaving 17 bases between them. In DNA, the CDR3 is TGTGCCAGCAGCCCCTGGGACCGGTTAGATTTCTTT. Residues: CASSPWDRLDFF.

The J gene is TRBJ2-3, the V gene TRBV5-6; perhaps TRBD1 as D (6 bases). In germline, CDR1 is SGHDT, CDR2 YYEEEE. Trimming removed 4 bases from V and 4 bases from J, with 19 bases in between. The CDR3 has 16 amino acids. The CDR3 protein is CASSPSWSGVADTQYF. The CDR3 DNA sequence: TGTGCCAGCAGCCCGAGTTGGTCAGGGGTCGCAGATACGCAGTATTTT.

This chain connects TRBV7-9 to TRBJ2-7; possible D gene TRBD2, 6 bases. V gave up 4 bases and J gave up 2 bases, with 15 bases separating them. The CDR3 has 15 residues. Per germline, CDR1 SEHNR and CDR2 FQNEAQ (reference sequence). CDR3 region: CASSYLGGPTYEQYF. In DNA form, the CDR3 reads TGTGCCAGCAGCTACCTTGGAGGGCCGACCTACGAGCAGTACTTC. The whole variable domain, filled in from reference TRBV7-9 and TRBJ2-7, reads DTGVSQNPRHKITKRGQNVTFRCDPISEHNRLYWYRQTLGQGPEFLTYFQNEAQLEKSRLLSDRFSAERPKGSFSTLEIQRTEQGDSAMYLCASSYLGGPTYEQYFGPGTRLTVT.

In this sample, this clonotype is medium-sized. The DNA for the CDR3 is TGTGCCACCAGCAAAGACAGGGTCACCGAGACCCAGTACTTC. Its translation: CATSKDRVTETQYF. V is TRBV15 and J is TRBJ2-5, with 7 bases identical to TRBD1. Trimming removed 4 bases from V and 5 bases from J; junction bases left unmatched: 7. CDR1 and CDR2 from the germline V gene are LNHNV and YYDKDF (reference sequence). CDR3 size: 14 residues.

This chain connects TRBV28 to TRBJ2-1; TRBD2 aligns across 7 bases. The length of the CDR3 is 14 residues. Germline CDR1 is MDHEN and CDR2 is SYDVKM. V lost 6 bases, J lost 3 bases, and 5 bases stayed unmatched. The CDR3 DNA sequence: TGTGCCAGCAGCCGTACTAGCGTCTACAATGAGCAGTTCTTC. Residues: CASSRTSVYNEQFF.

This clonotype showed up many times. The V gene is TRBV13, the J gene TRBJ2-7, with 11 nucleotides matching TRBD2. This CDR3 region has 16 residues. The V gene's germline CDR1 is PRHDT and CDR2 FYEKMQ (reference sequence). The ends lost 1 base at V and 2 bases at J; junction bases unmatched: 4. The CDR3, as DNA: TGTGCCAGCAGCTTAGTCGGGACTAGCGGACCCTACGAGCAGTACTTC. Protein product: CASSLVGTSGPYEQYF.

Ten or more counts support this clonotype. The chain carries TRBV4-1 and TRBJ2-7; 10 bases are a match to TRBD2. The CDR3 runs to 17 residues. Trimming took 0 bases from V and 2 from J; bases not matched to a gene: 7. Looked up from germline, CDR1 is MGHRA and CDR2 is YSYEKL. Written as DNA, the CDR3 is TGCGCCAGCAGCCAAGATCTTAGGAGCGGGAGGGCCTACGAGCAGTACTTC. It yields the protein CASSQDLRSGRAYEQYF.

The J gene is TRBJ2-7, the V gene TRBV5-1; D is perhaps TRBD1 (5 bases). CDR1 is SGHRS and CDR2 is YFSETQ in the germline V gene. V was pared by 0 bases and J by 0 bases, with 10 bases between. The CDR3 has 15 amino acids. The chain's CDR3 is CASSLGGPPSYEQYF. The CDR3 nucleotides read TGCGCCAGCAGCTTGGGGGGCCCGCCCTCCTACGAGCAGTACTTC. Variable domain in full (rest from reference TRBV5-1 and TRBJ2-7): KAGVTQTPRYLIKTRGQQVTLSCSPISGHRSVSWYQQTPGQGLQFLFEYFSETQRNKGNFPGRFSGRQFSNSRSEMNVSTLELGDSALYLCASSLGGPPSYEQYFGPGTRLTVT.

This clonotype appeared many times. The rearrangement joins TRBV12-3 or TRBV12-4 to TRBJ2-3, with a weak D call TRBD1 (6 bases). V was pared by 6 bases and J by 5 bases, with 9 bases between. The CDR3 loop spans 12 amino acids. In DNA form, the CDR3 reads TGTGCCAGCAGCCTAGGGGGAGATACGCAGTATTTT. This codes for CASSLGGDTQYF.

This clonotype was observed a handful of times. The CDR3 loop reads CASKLAGGSTDTQYF. CDR3 nucleotides: TGTGCCAGCAAGCTAGCGGGAGGATCCACAGATACGCAGTATTTT. This rearrangement joins TRBV7-3 to TRBJ2-3; 11 nucleotides agree with TRBD2. Germline loops: CDR1 SGHTA, CDR2 FQGTGA. Unmatched junction bases numbered 5, after V lost 7 bases and J lost 2 bases. The CDR3 runs 15 residues.

The CDR3 nucleotides read TGTGCCAGCAGTTTAGAGGCGGTGGCGTTGGGGGCAGATACGCAGTATTTT. Amino acids: CASSLEAVALGADTQYF. This sequence joins TRBV27 and TRBJ2-3, with D perhaps TRBD1 or TRBD2 (5 bases each). The CDR3 is 17 amino acids. Per the germline V gene, CDR1 is MNHEY and CDR2 is SMNVEV (reference sequence). Trimming shortened V by 2 bases and J by 4 bases, and 19 bases separated the two germline ends.

This clonotype showed up many times. The chain links TRBV6-1 to TRBJ2-2, with D uncertain. Trimming cost V 8 bases and J 3 bases, with 7 bases left between them. CDR3 size: 12 residues. In germline, CDR1 is MNHNS, CDR2 SASEGT. The CDR3 here is CASGRYTGELFF. In DNA, the CDR3 is TGTGCCAGCGGAAGGTACACCGGGGAGCTGTTTTTT.